There are many counts of the clone carrying this T cell receptor (beta chain). Its target is not known. Regarding time point: sample taken at primary tumor resection. The donors, 70 to 80 patients with untreated early-stage non-small cell lung cancer, provided the samples. The library protocol tagged each TCR cDNA with a unique molecular identifier. TCRdb reprocessed the 5' RACE reads via MiXCR and lists one record per CDR3 protein. Seen here are 20,000 to 25,000 distinct CDR3 sequences, about 6% observed once, and the top ten hold 10% to 13%. These data originate in a study of spatial heterogeneity in lung cancer. Germline V gene data show CDR1 as SQVTM and CDR2 as ANQGSEA. The ends were cut back, 8 bases at V and 7 bases at J, with 21 bases in the middle. The CDR3 contains 13 residues. Study conclusions and caveats: Within tumors, counts of expanded alpha and beta TCRs tracked tumor mutation counts.

The sequences come from lung tumor tissue, collected at surgery. This receptor was identified in a male donor with early-stage non-small cell lung cancer. The chain recombines TRBV29-1 with TRBJ2-7; tentatively, D is TRBD1 (6 bases). CDR3 protein: CSTQGQGKGEQYF. DNA for the CDR3: TGCAGCACCCAGGGGCAGGGGAAAGGGGAGCAGTACTTC.